A single sample is the source of the 30 T cell receptor beta chains below, sequenced in a study of beta chain features in type 1 diabetes. Since all of the isolated RNA was reverse transcribed, expressed TCRB transcripts were what got sequenced. Sequencing was performed with immunoSEQ multiplex PCR; in TCRdb, only in-frame clones are kept and a portion is missing. The profile covers 600,000 to 650,000 clones, with roughly 16% appearing a single time and about 0.087% taken by the ten largest. The specimen sequenced was naive CD4+ T cells from blood. The receptor set was obtained from a young man in good health.

V gene TRBV14 combines with J gene TRBJ1-1; D is uncertain. Trimming cost V 6 bases and J 0 bases, with 8 bases left between them. CDR1 is SGHDN and CDR2 is FVKESK in the germline V gene. CDR3 size: 13 residues. The CDR3 reads CASSTTMNTEAFF. The CDR3 bases are TGTGCCAGCAGTACTACAATGAACACTGAAGCTTTCTTT. Full variable domain (outside the CDR3, taken from reference TRBV14 and TRBJ1-1): EAGVTQFPSHSVIEKGQTVTLRCDPISGHDNLYWYRRVMGKEIKFLLHFVKESKQDESGMPNNRFLAERTGGTYSTLKVQPAELEDSGVYFCASSTTMNTEAFFGQGTRLTVV.

This clone was seen a handful of times. The rearrangement links TRBV5-4 to TRBJ2-1, with a tentative D call TRBD1 (6 bases). Per germline, CDR1 SGHNT and CDR2 YYREEE (reference sequence). This CDR3 comprises 15 residues. The ends were cut back, 2 bases at V and 3 bases at J, with 12 bases in the middle. The DNA of the CDR3 is TGTGCCAGCAGCTTCTCGGGGACAAACTACAATGAGCAGTTCTTC. This encodes CASSFSGTNYNEQFF.

As to this clone: This CDR3 is also generated by other DNA sequences in the sample. The J gene is TRBJ2-7, the V gene TRBV5-1; 8 nucleotides line up with TRBD1. This CDR3 has 15 residues. The germline gives CDR1 SGHRS, CDR2 YFSETQ. J lost 0 bases, V lost 0 bases, and 2 bases had no gene match. The DNA of the CDR3 is TGCGCCAGCAGCTTGGCCGGGACAGGCTCCTACGAGCAGTACTTC. Its translation is CASSLAGTGSYEQYF.

This chain links TRBV28 with TRBJ2-5; 7 nucleotides match TRBD1. CDR3 size: 14 residues. J gave up 5 bases and V 8 bases, and 11 bases lay outside the gene matches. Germline V gives CDR1 MDHEN, CDR2 SYDVKM. The CDR3 spells CASSTDRVAETQYF. CDR3 nucleotides: TGTGCCAGCTCGACTGACAGGGTAGCGGAGACCCAGTACTTC.

This rearrangement joins TRBV2 to TRBJ1-1; 7 bases align to TRBD1. The J segment lost 5 bases and the V segment lost 5 bases, leaving 5 bases of the junction unmatched. CDR1 and CDR2 (germline): SNHLY, FYNNEI. CDR3 length: 13 residues. For the CDR3, the DNA is TGTGCCAGCAGTAAGACAGGGCGAACTGAAGCTTTCTTT. Translating gives CASSKTGRTEAFF.

This chain connects TRBV18 to TRBJ1-4; D remains ambiguous. The CDR3 is 11 amino acids. Deletions cut 4 bases from V and 6 bases from J, with 3 bases between. In germline, CDR1 is KGHSH, CDR2 LQKENI. The CDR3 DNA is TGTGCCAGCTCACAATATGAAAAACTGTTTTTT. Translated, it gives CASSQYEKLFF. Variable domain in full (rest from reference TRBV18 and TRBJ1-4): NAGVMQNPRHLVRRRGQEARLRCSPMKGHSHVYWYRQLPEEGLKFMVYLQKENIIDESGMPKERFSAEFPKEGPSILRIQQVVRGDSAAYFCASSQYEKLFFGSGTQLSVL.

This clone was counted only a few times. CDR3 sequence (DNA): TGTGCCAGCAGCGTAGAGGCAATCTCTGGAAACACCATATATTTT. As protein: CASSVEAISGNTIYF. V usage is TRBV9 and J usage is TRBJ1-3, with D uncertain. This CDR3 spans 15 amino acids. CDR1 and CDR2 (germline): SGDLS, YYNGEE. V lost 0 bases and J 0 bases, leaving 7 bases between the germline ends.

The genes are TRBV5-1 and TRBJ1-6; TRBD1 might be the D (5 bases). Germline CDR1 SGHRS, CDR2 YFSETQ. This CDR3 is built from 14 residues. V was trimmed by 2 bases and J by 10 bases, leaving 13 bases between them. The CDR3 DNA reads TGCGCCAGCAGCTTAAGGGGTGGAGGATCACCCCTCCACTTT. It is translated as CASSLRGGGSPLHF.

This clone was counted only a few times. The chain recombines TRBV6-6 with TRBJ1-1; 8 bases line up with TRBD1. With V trimmed by 0 bases and J by 4 bases, 7 bases remained unmatched. CDR3 size: 16 residues. Per the germline V gene, CDR1 is MNHNY and CDR2 is SVGAGI (reference sequence). The CDR3 reads CASSYSSQGAGTEAFF. The CDR3 DNA is TGTGCCAGCAGTTACTCCTCTCAGGGGGCAGGCACTGAAGCTTTCTTT.

About this clone: The sample holds other DNA sequences that translate to the same CDR3. The V and J genes are TRBV30 and TRBJ1-6; tentatively, D is TRBD1 (6 bases). Per the germline V gene, CDR1 is GTSNPN and CDR2 is SVGIG (reference sequence). V gave up 1 base and J gave up 6 bases, with 7 bases separating them. This CDR3 contains 13 residues. The CDR3 DNA is TGTGCCTGGAGTGAACAGGGTAATTCACCCCTCCACTTT. Translated, it gives CAWSEQGNSPLHF.

The chain uses TRBV20-1 and TRBJ2-7, with unresolved D. CDR3 size: 11 residues. Per the germline V gene, CDR1 is DFQATT and CDR2 is SNEGSKA (reference sequence). The germline V and J ends were trimmed by 3 bases and 2 bases, with 5 bases remaining between them. The CDR3 nucleotides are TGCAGTGCTAGCCCCGCCTACGAGCAGTACTTC. Protein sequence: CSASPAYEQYF.

The table lists this clone with a few counts. The chain uses TRBV5-1 and TRBJ1-6; TRBD1 matches 9 bases. V lost 4 bases to trimming and J lost 8 bases; unmatched junction nucleotides: 4. The germline CDR1 and CDR2 sequences are SGHRS and YFSETQ. CDR3 length equals 14 residues. The CDR3 nucleotides are TGCGCCAGCAGCCGGGACAGGGTTGATTCACCCCTCCACTTT. Amino acids: CASSRDRVDSPLHF.

This clone was seen repeatedly, ten times or more. The chain combines TRBV4-3 with TRBJ1-5; D ambiguous. The CDR3 runs to 13 residues. CDR1 and CDR2 from the germline V gene are LGHNA and YSLEER. V was cut by 4 bases and J by 3 bases, with 7 bases left in between. CDR3 bases: TGCGCCAGCAGCCTTCACTCCAATCAGCCCCAGCATTTT. The encoded protein is CASSLHSNQPQHF.

This clone has only a few counts. A much larger clone sits a single nucleotide away, making a read error possible. This chain uses TRBV7-2 with TRBJ2-3; D remains unclear. There are 11 residues in the CDR3. Trimming removed 5 bases from V and 2 bases from J, with 2 bases in between. CDR1 and CDR2 from the germline V gene are SGHTA and FQGNSA. CDR3 in DNA: TGTGCCAGCAGCATCACAGATACGCAGTATTTT. Its protein is CASSITDTQYF.

This clone was counted a few times. The chain carries TRBV27 and TRBJ1-5, with 12 bases matching TRBD1. The CDR3 is 15 amino acids. Germline V gives CDR1 MNHEY, CDR2 SMNVEV (reference sequence). Losses at the gene ends were 7 bases for V and 7 bases for J; bases not matched to a gene: 8. The CDR3 sequence is CASKRDRGLWQPQHF. The CDR3, as DNA: TGTGCCAGCAAACGGGACAGGGGGCTTTGGCAGCCCCAGCATTTT.

The chain combines TRBV5-4 with TRBJ2-1; D is unclear. The CDR3 is 13 amino acids. Germline CDR1 is SGHNT and CDR2 is YYREEE (reference sequence). V shed 5 bases and J shed 5 bases, with 11 bases lying between them. The CDR3, as DNA: TGTGCCAGCAGTCTAGACTCGCACAATGAGCAGTTCTTC. Its translation is CASSLDSHNEQFF.

The V call is TRBV7-9, the J call TRBJ2-7; 8 bases are shared with TRBD1. Germline V CDR1 and CDR2: SEHNR, FQNEAQ (reference sequence). V lost 6 bases to trimming and J lost 5 bases; unmatched junction nucleotides: 6. This CDR3 contains 13 residues. CDR3 region: CASRRQGADEQYF. CDR3 bases: TGTGCCAGCAGACGCCAGGGGGCCGACGAGCAGTACTTC.

The table lists this clone with a few counts. This CDR3 is CASSSLGLAEETQYF. The CDR3 DNA follows: TGTGCCAGTAGTAGCCTCGGACTAGCCGAAGAGACCCAGTACTTC. The chain is built from TRBV19 and TRBJ2-5; the match to TRBD2 covers 8 bases. V dropped 4 bases and J dropped 3; count of bases not matched to a gene: 7. The CDR3 length is 15 residues. The germline V gene encodes CDR1 LNHDA and CDR2 SQIVND (reference sequence).

This clone has more than one count but fewer than ten. The chain links TRBV28 to TRBJ2-5; a possible D gene is TRBD2 (6 bases). This CDR3 is 15 amino acids long. The germline V gene has CDR1 MDHEN and CDR2 SYDVKM. Trimming stripped 9 bases from V and 1 base from J, with 18 bases between. The CDR3 nucleotides read TGTGCCAGTATTATGCCGGGCGGGACCCAAGAGACCCAGTACTTC. Protein: CASIMPGGTQETQYF.

This clone was detected only a few times. V gene TRBV15 combines with J gene TRBJ2-3, with 7 positions matching TRBD2. Germline trimming cut 3 bases from V and 2 bases from J; bases unmatched to any gene: 2. This CDR3 region has 14 residues. Germline V CDR1 and CDR2: LNHNV, YYDKDF (reference sequence). The CDR3, as DNA: TGTGCCACCAGCAGGGGGGGGAACACAGATACGCAGTATTTT. Protein sequence: CATSRGGNTDTQYF. Drawing the rest from reference TRBV15 and TRBJ2-3, the complete variable domain is DAMVIQNPRYQVTQFGKPVTLSCSQTLNHNVMYWYQQKSSQAPKLLFHYYDKDFNNEADTPDNFQSRRPNTSFCFLDIRSPGLGDTAMYLCATSRGGNTDTQYFGPGTRLTVL.

CDR3 region: CASSQVTSGSAGELFF. The CDR3 nucleotides are TGTGCCAGCAGCCAAGTTACTAGCGGGAGTGCCGGGGAGCTGTTTTTT. V gene TRBV4-2 combines with J gene TRBJ2-2; 11 nucleotides align to TRBD2. Germline loops: CDR1 LGHNA, CDR2 YNFKEQ. The CDR3 covers 16 residues. The V and J ends lost 1 base and 6 bases, in that order; junction bases with no gene match: 4.

This chain joins TRBV11-3 and TRBJ2-2; 7 positions agree with TRBD1. The germline CDR1 and CDR2 sequences are SGHNT and YENEEA. This CDR3 has 14 residues. V lost 2 bases to trimming and J lost 3 bases; unmatched junction nucleotides: 0. CDR3 coding DNA: TGTGCCAGCAGCTTAAGGGGGCACACCGGGGAGCTGTTTTTT. It translates to CASSLRGHTGELFF.

This clone has just a few counts. The CDR3 region has the DNA TGTGCCAGCAGCTTAGCGGCTAGCGGGACCTACAATGAGCAGTTCTTC. As protein: CASSLAASGTYNEQFF. This chain connects TRBV7-2 to TRBJ2-1; TRBD2 matches at 9 bases. The CDR3 runs 16 residues. Germline V lookup: CDR1 SGHTA, CDR2 FQGNSA. The trim removed 0 bases at V and 2 bases at J, leaving 2 bases unmatched.

In DNA, the CDR3 is TGTGCCAGCAGTTTAGCGGGACAGCTCTATGGCTACACCTTC. This codes for CASSLAGQLYGYTF. V is TRBV27 and J is TRBJ1-2, with 7 bases fitting TRBD1. This CDR3 comprises 14 residues. Germline V CDR1 and CDR2: MNHEY, SMNVEV (reference sequence). The V gene end was trimmed by 2 bases and the J gene end by 4 bases; junction bases not matched to a gene: 4.

The chain recombines TRBV7-2 with TRBJ2-1; 8 positions match TRBD2. CDR1 is SGHTA, CDR2 FQGNSA, per germline. J was trimmed by 6 bases and V by 8 bases; bases with no gene match: 9. The CDR3 loop spans 14 amino acids. CDR3 protein: CASSGREVLNEQFF. The CDR3 nucleotides are TGTGCCAGCTCCGGGCGGGAGGTTCTCAATGAGCAGTTCTTC.

In its sample, this clone was seen a few times. In the same sample, other DNA sequences code for this CDR3. The V and J genes are TRBV15 and TRBJ2-7, with D maybe TRBD1 (5 bases). CDR1 and CDR2 from the germline V gene are LNHNV and YYDKDF (reference sequence). V lost 0 bases and J lost 5, with 11 bases in between. This CDR3 comprises 14 residues. The CDR3 DNA reads as TGTGCCACCAGCAGAGAAAGGGGAAGGCACGAGCAGTACTTC. Amino acid sequence: CATSRERGRHEQYF.

The chain couples TRBV29-1 to TRBJ2-5; the match to TRBD2 covers 8 bases. J gave up 3 bases and V 7 bases, and 10 bases lay outside the gene matches. The CDR3 loop spans 14 amino acids. The germline V gene encodes CDR1 SQVTM and CDR2 ANQGSEA. The CDR3 is CSGSLERGKETQYF. CDR3 sequence (DNA): TGCAGCGGGTCCCTGGAGCGGGGGAAAGAGACCCAGTACTTC.

There are a few counts of this clone. V gene TRBV4-2 combines with J gene TRBJ1-3, with D unresolved. This CDR3 has 16 residues. CDR1 is LGHNA and CDR2 is YNFKEQ in the germline V gene. V was pared by 0 bases and J by 0 bases, with 9 bases between. The CDR3 DNA sequence: TGTGCCAGCAGCCAAGATAGGTACAACTCTGGAAACACCATATATTTT. Protein sequence: CASSQDRYNSGNTIYF.

The chain has TRBV4-3 and TRBJ1-2, with a tentative D call TRBD1 (5 bases). Germline-derived CDR1 and CDR2 are LGHNA and YSLEER. CDR3 length equals 14 residues. Trimming left V 1 base short and J 8 bases short, with 14 bases between. The CDR3 bases are TGCGCCAGCAGCCAAGTGGTCCTGAGGGGAGGCTACACCTTC. Protein: CASSQVVLRGGYTF.

In this sample, this clone turned up a few times. The chain combines TRBV5-1 with TRBJ2-5; possibly TRBD2 for D (6 bases). The V end was cut by 3 bases, the J end by 1 base, with 7 bases between. Germline lookup yields CDR1 SGHRS and CDR2 YFSETQ. This CDR3 contains 13 residues. The DNA for the CDR3 is TGCGCCAGCAGCTCCGGGAGCCAAGAGACCCAGTACTTC. Its translation: CASSSGSQETQYF.